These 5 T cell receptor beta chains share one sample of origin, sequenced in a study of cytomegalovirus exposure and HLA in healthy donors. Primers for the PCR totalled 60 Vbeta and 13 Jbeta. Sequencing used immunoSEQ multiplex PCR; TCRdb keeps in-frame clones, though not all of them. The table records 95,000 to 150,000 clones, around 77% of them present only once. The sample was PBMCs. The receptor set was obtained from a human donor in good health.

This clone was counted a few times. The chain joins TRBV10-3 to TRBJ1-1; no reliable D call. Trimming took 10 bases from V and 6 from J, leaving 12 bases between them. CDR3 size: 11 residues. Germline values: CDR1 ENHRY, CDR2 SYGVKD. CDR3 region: CATFRGSEAFF. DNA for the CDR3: TGTGCCACCTTTCGGGGTTCTGAAGCTTTCTTT.

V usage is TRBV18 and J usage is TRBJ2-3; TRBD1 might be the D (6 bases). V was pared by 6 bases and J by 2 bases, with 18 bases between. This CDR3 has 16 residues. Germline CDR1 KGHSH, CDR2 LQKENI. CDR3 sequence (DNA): TGTGCCAGCTCCGAGGGCAGGGGTCCCCACACAGATACGCAGTATTTT. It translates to CASSEGRGPHTDTQYF.

The chain's CDR3 is CASSYSVADSSYEQYF. The CDR3 DNA reads as TGTGCCAGCAGTTACTCGGTTGCGGACAGCTCCTACGAGCAGTACTTC. The chain combines TRBV6-6 with TRBJ2-7; a weak D match, TRBD1 (6 bases). V lost 0 bases and J lost 0, with 12 bases in between. CDR3 length: 16 amino acids. Germline CDR1 MNHNY, CDR2 SVGAGI (reference sequence).

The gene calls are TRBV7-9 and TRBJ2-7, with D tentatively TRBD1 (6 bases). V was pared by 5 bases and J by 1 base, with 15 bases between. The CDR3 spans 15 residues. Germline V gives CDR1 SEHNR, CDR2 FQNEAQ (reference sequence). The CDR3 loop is CASSTFRDTSYEQYF. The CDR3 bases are TGTGCCAGCAGCACATTTCGGGACACGTCCTACGAGCAGTACTTC. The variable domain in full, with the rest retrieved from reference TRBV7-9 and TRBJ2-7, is DTGVSQNPRHKITKRGQNVTFRCDPISEHNRLYWYRQTLGQGPEFLTYFQNEAQLEKSRLLSDRFSAERPKGSFSTLEIQRTEQGDSAMYLCASSTFRDTSYEQYFGPGTRLTVT.

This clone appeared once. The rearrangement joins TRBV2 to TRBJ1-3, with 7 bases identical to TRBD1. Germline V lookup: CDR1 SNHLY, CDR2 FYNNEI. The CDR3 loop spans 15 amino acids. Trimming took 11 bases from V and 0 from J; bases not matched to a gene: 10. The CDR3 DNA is TGTGCCGGGACGAGGGACAGCTTCTCTGGAAACACCATATATTTT. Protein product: CAGTRDSFSGNTIYF.